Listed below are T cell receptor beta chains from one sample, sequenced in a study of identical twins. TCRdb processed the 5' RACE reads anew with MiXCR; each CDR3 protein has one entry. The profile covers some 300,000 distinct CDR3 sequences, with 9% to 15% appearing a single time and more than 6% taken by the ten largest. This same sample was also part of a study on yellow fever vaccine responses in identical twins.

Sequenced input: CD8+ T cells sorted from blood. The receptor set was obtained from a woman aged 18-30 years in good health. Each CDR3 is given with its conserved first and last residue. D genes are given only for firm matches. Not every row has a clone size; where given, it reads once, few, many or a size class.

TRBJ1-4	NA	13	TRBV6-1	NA	CASRRSGGEKLFF	TGTGCCAGCAGGCGGAGCGGAGGGGAAAAACTGTTTTTT
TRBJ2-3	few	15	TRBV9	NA	CASSVGELVGDTQYF	TGTGCCAGCAGCGTAGGAGAGCTGGTGGGGGATACGCAGTATTTT
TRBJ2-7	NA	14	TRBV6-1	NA	CASTLGGGAYEQYF	TGTGCCAGCACCCTAGGGGGGGGGGCCTACGAGCAGTACTTC
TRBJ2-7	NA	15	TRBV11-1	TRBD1	CASSLSGQYSYEQYF	TGTGCCAGCAGCTTATCGGGACAGTACTCCTACGAGCAGTACTTC
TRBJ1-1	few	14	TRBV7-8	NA	CASSLEFVATEAFF	TGTGCCAGCAGCTTAGAGTTCGTGGCCACTGAAGCTTTCTTT
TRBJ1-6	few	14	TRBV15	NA	CATSREWRGSPLHF	TGTGCCACCAGCAGAGAATGGCGGGGCTCACCCCTCCACTTT
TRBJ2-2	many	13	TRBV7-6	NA	CASSLGGSGELFF	TGTGCCAGCAGCTTAGGGGGCTCCGGGGAGCTGTTTTTT
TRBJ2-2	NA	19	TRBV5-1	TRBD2	CASSLRTRLAGSHTGELFF	TGCGCCAGCAGCCTGCGTACGAGACTAGCGGGGTCCCACACCGGGGAGCTGTTTTTT
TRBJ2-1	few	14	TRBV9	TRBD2	CASSPLAGVREQFF	TGTGCCAGCAGCCCCTTAGCGGGAGTGCGTGAGCAGTTCTTC
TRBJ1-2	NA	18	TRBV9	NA	CASSPRWAAGDFNYGYTF	TGTGCCAGCAGCCCCCGTTGGGCGGCAGGGGATTTCAACTATGGCTACACCTTC
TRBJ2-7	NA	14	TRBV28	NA	CASSLSGLGYEQYF	TGTGCCAGCAGTTTATCGGGTTTGGGCTACGAGCAGTACTTC
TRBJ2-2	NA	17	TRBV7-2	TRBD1	CASSVGQGARSSGELFF	TGTGCCAGCAGCGTGGGACAGGGGGCGCGTTCTAGCGGGGAGCTGTTTTTT
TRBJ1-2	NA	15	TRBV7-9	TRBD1	CASSSPGQVTYGYTF	TGTGCCAGCAGCTCTCCGGGACAGGTGACCTATGGCTACACCTTC
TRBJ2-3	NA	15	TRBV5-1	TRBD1	CASSLGTAQPYTQYF	TGCGCCAGCAGCCTAGGGACAGCGCAACCCTATACGCAGTATTTT
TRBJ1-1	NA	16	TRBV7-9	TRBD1	CASSSPGGVSYTEAFF	TGTGCCAGCAGCTCGCCAGGGGGAGTTAGTTACACTGAAGCTTTCTTT
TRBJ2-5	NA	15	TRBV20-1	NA	CSARSQDPSRETQYF	TGCAGTGCTAGATCGCAAGATCCCTCACGAGAGACCCAGTACTTC
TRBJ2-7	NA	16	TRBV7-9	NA	CASSSAGGGRSYEQYF	TGTGCCAGCAGCAGTGCCGGTGGGGGACGGAGCTACGAGCAGTACTTC
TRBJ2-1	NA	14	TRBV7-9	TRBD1	CASSPRGQYNEQFF	TGTGCCAGCAGCCCCCGGGGACAGTACAATGAGCAGTTCTTC
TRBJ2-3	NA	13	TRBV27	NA	CASSPTNADTQYF	TGTGCCAGCAGCCCGACAAATGCAGATACGCAGTATTTT
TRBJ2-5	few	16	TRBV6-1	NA	CATSPLLGPYQETQYF	TGTGCCACCTCCCCGCTTTTGGGTCCGTACCAAGAGACCCAGTACTTC
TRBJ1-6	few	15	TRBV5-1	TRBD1	CASSWWTGRISPLHF	TGCGCCAGCAGCTGGTGGACAGGGAGGATTTCACCCCTCCACTTT